A selection of T cell receptor beta chains follows, all from one sample in a study of cytomegalovirus exposure and HLA in healthy donors. The data were produced by immunoSEQ multiplex PCR, yet TCRdb's version contains in-frame clones alone and is incomplete. The data show about 220,000 clones, 76% seen once. The sequencing input was PBMCs. The source is a man between 18 and 35 years old in good health and CMV-seronegative. The CDR3 runs from the conserved cysteine through the conserved F or W. The order of the fields is V gene, clone size, CDR3 protein. A row's size may be missing; if present it is once, few, many or a size class.

>TRBV10-1|.
CASSLRQTNTEAFF
>TRBV10-3|.
CAISHGQLEHTEAFF
>TRBV5-6|.
CASSSRGVSNQPQHF
>TRBV30|few
CAWGDREDEKLFF
>TRBV4-1|.
CASSSLGQGNQPQHF
>TRBV2|.
CASSDYLYEQFF
>TRBV30|.
CACSSAPTTGDEQYF
>TRBV9|.
CASSPRVGTGAVNEQFF
>TRBV11-2|.
CASSLVTGATEAFF
>TRBV6-6|.
CASSYSPTGGGSEAFF
>TRBV19|.
CASSSGQAQETQYF
>TRBV2|.
CASRDSPSSGNTIYF